A selection of T cell receptor beta chains follows, all from one sample in a study of control samples from healthy donors and cancer patients. Only in-frame clones appear in the TCRdb table, and some are missing; sequencing was by immunoSEQ multiplex PCR. The profile shows 35,000 to 45,000 clones, approximately 87% of them singletons. The sequencing input was blood. The receptors originated from a man aged 55 to 70 in good health. The CDR3 runs from the conserved cysteine through the conserved F or W. A D gene is named only where the DNA matches it firmly. Size is omitted from some rows. Given values are once, few, many or a class for expanded clones.

clone_size	v_call	j_call	d_call	cdr3_nt	cdr3_aa
.	TRBV2	TRBJ1-4	.	TGTGCCAGCAGCCGGACGGCAATACCTCAACGGGATGAAAAACTGTTTTTT	CASSRTAIPQRDEKLFF
.	TRBV28	TRBJ2-5	TRBD2	TGTGCCAGCAAGGCTAGCGGGAGAGAGACCCAGTACTTC	CASKASGRETQYF
.	TRBV19	TRBJ1-1	TRBD1	TGTGCCAGTACCCTCCTATCGACAGGGGACACTGAAGCTTTCTTT	CASTLLSTGDTEAFF
.	TRBV15	TRBJ1-5	.	TGTGCCACCAGCCGTGAGGGTAGGCCAAATCAGCCCCAGCATTTT	CATSREGRPNQPQHF
.	TRBV25-1	TRBJ1-5	.	TGTGCCAGCAGTGAATACCCCGACAGTGGCCAGCCCCAGCATTTT	CASSEYPDSGQPQHF
.	TRBV12-3/TRBV12-4	TRBJ1-5	.	TGTGCCAGCAGTTTGGCAAAAAATCAGCCCCAGCATTTT	CASSLAKNQPQHF
.	TRBV15	TRBJ2-1	.	TGTGCCACCAGCAGATACAGGACGTACTCCTACAATGAGCAGTTCTTC	CATSRYRTYSYNEQFF
.	TRBV19	TRBJ1-2	.	TGTGCCAGTAGTATGGGTTTGGCCAGCTACTATGGCTACACCTTC	CASSMGLASYYGYTF
.	TRBV6-5	TRBJ1-6	.	TGTGCCAGCAGTTACTCGGACAGTTTAGGGGATTCACCCCTCCACTTT	CASSYSDSLGDSPLHF
.	TRBV2	TRBJ1-4	TRBD1	TGTGGAGGGACAGGGGGCAAGTCGGGATTCAAACTGTTTTTT	CGGTGGKSGFKLFF
.	TRBV18	TRBJ2-3	.	TGTGCCAGCTCACCACGGCCGGGGGCAGCAGATACGCAGTATTTT	CASSPRPGAADTQYF
few	TRBV12-5	TRBJ2-7	.	TGTGCTAGTGGTTTATTTTTCAGAGGTAAGTACTTC	CASGLFFRGKYF
.	TRBV6-2/TRBV6-3	TRBJ1-2	.	TGTGCCAGCAGCCCCGGACCTTTTAACCCTGGCTACACCTTC	CASSPGPFNPGYTF
.	TRBV5-4	TRBJ2-3	TRBD2	TGTGCCAGCAGCTTGAACCTGGCGGGAGTTACAGATACGCAGTATTTT	CASSLNLAGVTDTQYF
.	TRBV3-1/TRBV3-2	TRBJ1-1	.	TGTGCCAGCAGCCAATTTGGAGGGGGAGTCACTGAAGCTTTCTTT	CASSQFGGGVTEAFF
.	TRBV12-3/TRBV12-4	TRBJ2-7	.	TGTGCCAGCAGCCGAAACTACGAGCAGTACTTC	CASSRNYEQYF
.	TRBV28	TRBJ1-4	TRBD1	TGTGCCAGCAGTTTTCCGGGACAGAGGAATGAAAAACTGTTTTTT	CASSFPGQRNEKLFF
.	TRBV2	TRBJ1-5	.	TGTGCCAGCCAAGCCGGGACTGGCGCTTTAAGCAATCAGCCCCAGCATTTT	CASQAGTGALSNQPQHF
.	TRBV19	TRBJ1-6	TRBD1	TGTGCCAGTAGTATAGGGGACAGGCGTAATTCACCCCTCCACTTT	CASSIGDRRNSPLHF
.	TRBV6-6	TRBJ1-2	TRBD1	TGTGCCAGCAGTCCCCGGACAGGGAGAAATGCCTATGGCTACACCTTC	CASSPRTGRNAYGYTF
.	TRBV15	TRBJ2-5	.	TGTGCCACCAGCAGAGGTCCGGGGGAGACCCAGTACTTC	CATSRGPGETQYF
.	TRBV9	TRBJ2-7	.	TGTGCCAGCAGCCCCGGGTTCTACGAGCAGTACTTC	CASSPGFYEQYF
.	TRBV12-3/TRBV12-4	TRBJ1-2	.	TGTGCCAGCAGTTTTGGAGATGGCTACACCTTC	CASSFGDGYTF
.	TRBV7-3	TRBJ2-2	TRBD2	TGTGCCAGCTCCGTTGGCTTAGCGGGCACCGGGGAGCTGTTTTTT	CASSVGLAGTGELFF
.	TRBV19	TRBJ1-2	.	TGTGCCAGTAGTGCCCGGGGGTATGGCTACACCTTC	CASSARGYGYTF
.	TRBV5-4	TRBJ2-7	TRBD1	TGTGCCAGCAGCTTGGCGGACCGGGACAGGGACTCCTACGAGCAGTACTTC	CASSLADRDRDSYEQYF
.	TRBV5-1	TRBJ2-1	.	TGCGCCAGCAGCTTGGGACAGATAAATGAGCAGTTCTTC	CASSLGQINEQFF
.	TRBV29-1	TRBJ2-6	TRBD1	TGCAGCGTGTCCGGGTCAGGGGGCGGTGGGGCCAACGTCCTGACTTTC	CSVSGSGGGGANVLTF
.	TRBV5-1	TRBJ1-5	TRBD1	TGCGCCAGCAGCTTAAAACAGGGGGCGCGTCAGCCCCAGCATTTT	CASSLKQGARQPQHF
.	TRBV9	TRBJ2-7	.	TGTGCCAGCAGCGGGGACTTGTCCTACGAGCAGTACTTC	CASSGDLSYEQYF
few	TRBV27	TRBJ2-7	.	TGTGCCAGCAGTTCCCTAACCCCCTACGAGCAGTACTTC	CASSSLTPYEQYF
.	TRBV24-1	TRBJ2-7	TRBD2	TGTGCCACCAGTGATGTGACTAGCGGGAGCAGCGAGCAGTACTTC	CATSDVTSGSSEQYF
.	TRBV27	TRBJ1-2	.	TGTGCCAGCAGTTTATATTCAGGGGCCACTAACTATGGCTACACCTTC	CASSLYSGATNYGYTF
once	TRBV29-1	TRBJ2-3	.	TGCAGCGTTGAGGACGGAACAGATACGCAGTATTTT	CSVEDGTDTQYF
.	TRBV5-6	TRBJ1-3	TRBD1	TGTGCCAGCAGCTCCTGGACAGGGGGGGGAAACACCATATATTTT	CASSSWTGGGNTIYF
.	TRBV9	TRBJ2-2	TRBD1	TGTGCCAGCAGCGTTGCACAGGGGCGGTCCGGGGAGCTGTTTTTT	CASSVAQGRSGELFF
.	TRBV12-3/TRBV12-4	TRBJ2-1	.	TGTGCCAGCAGTTCTGGACCGCGAGCGCAGTTCTTC	CASSSGPRAQFF
.	TRBV2	TRBJ2-5	.	TGTGCCAGCAGTCGCGGGATAAGGGGAGAGACCCAGTACTTC	CASSRGIRGETQYF
.	TRBV2	TRBJ2-7	TRBD2	TGTGCCAGCACCTTGACTAGCGTTATCTACGAGCAGTACTTC	CASTLTSVIYEQYF
.	TRBV9	TRBJ2-6	.	TGTGCCAGCAGCGTTCGCCTTTCTGGGGCCAACGTCCTGACTTTC	CASSVRLSGANVLTF
.	TRBV13	TRBJ2-1	.	TGTGCCAGCAGCTTATTACTCCACAATGAGCAGTTCTTC	CASSLLLHNEQFF
once	TRBV2	TRBJ2-4	.	TGTGCCAGCAAGAAGGACAGCCAAAACATTCAGTACTTC	CASKKDSQNIQYF
.	TRBV9	TRBJ2-1	TRBD1	TGTGCCAGCAGCGACCGGACAGGGCAGTTCTTC	CASSDRTGQFF
.	TRBV28	TRBJ2-7	TRBD1	TGTGCCAGCAGTTTTCGGACAGGAATCCAGAAATACGAGCAGTACTTC	CASSFRTGIQKYEQYF
.	TRBV27	TRBJ1-1	.	TGTGCCAGCAGTTTTAATCCCTCGAACACTGAAGCTTTCTTT	CASSFNPSNTEAFF
.	TRBV5-1	TRBJ2-7	.	TGCGCCAGCATCTCAGGGGCGCGAGAGCAGTACTTC	CASISGAREQYF
.	TRBV30	TRBJ1-3	TRBD1	TGTGCCAGCGGGACAGGGGCCCTTGTAGCTGGAAACACCATATATTTT	CASGTGALVAGNTIYF
.	TRBV15	TRBJ2-1	TRBD2	TGTGCCACCAGCAGAGGGACTAGCGGGAGGGAGGAGCAGTTCTTC	CATSRGTSGREEQFF
few	TRBV2	TRBJ1-1	.	TGTGCCAGCAACATCCTGCGGGGGAACACTGAAGCTTTCTTT	CASNILRGNTEAFF
.	TRBV6-5	TRBJ1-2	.	TGTGCCAGCAGTTACGGGGGCAGTAACTATGGCTACACCTTC	CASSYGGSNYGYTF
.	TRBV30	TRBJ1-5	.	TGTGCCTGGAATCCCGGGACGAGCAGCCTTGGGGAGCCCCAGCATTTT	CAWNPGTSSLGEPQHF
.	TRBV3-1/TRBV3-2	TRBJ2-5	.	TGTGCCAGCAGCCAAGGGACCCAGTACTTC	CASSQGTQYF
.	TRBV30	TRBJ2-2	.	TGTGCCTGGCGGGCCCCATACAGGGTTGCGAACACCGGGGAGCTGTTTTTT	CAWRAPYRVANTGELFF
.	TRBV6-2/TRBV6-3	TRBJ2-4	TRBD2	TGTGCCAGCAGTTCCCCGGGGGGGAAAAACATTCAGTACTTC	CASSSPGGKNIQYF
.	TRBV6-6	TRBJ2-2	TRBD2	TGTGCCAGCACCACTAGCGGGAGGGCTAACACCGGGGAGCTGTTTTTT	CASTTSGRANTGELFF
few	TRBV7-2	TRBJ1-2	.	TGTGCCAGCAGCTTGGGAACAGGGACCTATGGCTACACCTTC	CASSLGTGTYGYTF
.	TRBV6-6	TRBJ1-2	TRBD1	TGTGCCAGCACTCGGGACAGGACTACTTATGGCTACACCTTC	CASTRDRTTYGYTF
.	TRBV7-8	TRBJ2-2	TRBD2	TGTGCCAGCAGCCCGCGGGGGGTCTTGAACACCGGGGAGCTGTTTTTT	CASSPRGVLNTGELFF
.	TRBV6-4	TRBJ2-3	TRBD1	TGTGCCAGCAGTGACGACAGGGATGCCACAGATACGCAGTATTTT	CASSDDRDATDTQYF